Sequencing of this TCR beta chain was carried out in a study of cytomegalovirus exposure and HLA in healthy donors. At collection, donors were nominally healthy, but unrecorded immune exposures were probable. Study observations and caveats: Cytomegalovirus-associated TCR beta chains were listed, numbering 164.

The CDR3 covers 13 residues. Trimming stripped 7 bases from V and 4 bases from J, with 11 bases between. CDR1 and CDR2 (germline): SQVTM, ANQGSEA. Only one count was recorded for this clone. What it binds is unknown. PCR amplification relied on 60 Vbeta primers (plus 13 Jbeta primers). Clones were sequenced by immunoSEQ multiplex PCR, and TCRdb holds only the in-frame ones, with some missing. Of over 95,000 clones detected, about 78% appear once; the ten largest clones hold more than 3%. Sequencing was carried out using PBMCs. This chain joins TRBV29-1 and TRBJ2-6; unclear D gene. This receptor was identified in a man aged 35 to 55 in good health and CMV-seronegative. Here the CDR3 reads CSGLRSGANVLTF. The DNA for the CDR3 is TGCAGCGGCTTGCGGAGCGGGGCCAACGTCCTGACTTTC.